This T cell receptor (beta chain) was documented in a study of metastatic and nonmetastatic thyroid tumors (TCRdb year 2020). As for the study more broadly: Repertoires from peripheral blood and from tumor or nodule tissue samples of malignant and benign thyroid patients were compared. The study at large found these results: In both blood and tumor samples, TCR beta diversity was reported to be significantly higher in malignant tumors than in benign nodules.

Before undergoing thyroid surgery, none of the patients had been given any kind of treatment. The study retrospectively analysed patient clinical samples collected from about 2012 to 2019 using T-cell receptor beta sequencing. This clone was detected a few times. Its specific antigen is unknown. Base qualities are not provided; no much larger clone lies one nucleotide away. To prepare the library, PCR was applied. The instrument given in TCRdb is Illumina HiSeq 4000. The TCR beta-chain CDR3 region of each patient was profiled by high-throughput sequencing. Per the source publication's procedure: A classifier to discriminate distant-metastatic papillary thyroid cancer patients was built from CDR3 differences across clinicopathological groups. The Shannon index was used to measure repertoire diversity, and the Morisita-Horn index was used to measure how similar tumor and blood repertoires were. TCRdb itself trimmed the public reads at Q25 with fastp, ran MiXCR and retained productive beta chains. The authors' filters were not applied to this entry. The sample table holds roughly 34,000 clones, of which about a fifth were seen once. 3% to 3.5% of the sample comes from the top ten.

Sequenced: tumor tissue. This receptor was taken from a male donor with papillary thyroid cancer or a benign thyroid nodule (not recorded which). Some clones in this sample may be carry-over from other donors' samples.

The DNA is TGTGCCAGTACCGAATTGGTAATCTCTGGAAACACCATATATTTT. Translated, this is CASTELVISGNTIYF. This chain is built from TRBV19 and TRBJ1-3; no D gene call is confident. The V end loses 7 bases and the J end loses 0 bases, and a stretch of 13 bases separates them. Reading from cysteine to phenylalanine, the CDR3 counts 15 amino acids. The read is trimmed to its CDR3 DNA, 45 bases read in frame from base 1. The germline V gene (reference sequence) specifies LNHDA as CDR1 and SQIVND as CDR2.